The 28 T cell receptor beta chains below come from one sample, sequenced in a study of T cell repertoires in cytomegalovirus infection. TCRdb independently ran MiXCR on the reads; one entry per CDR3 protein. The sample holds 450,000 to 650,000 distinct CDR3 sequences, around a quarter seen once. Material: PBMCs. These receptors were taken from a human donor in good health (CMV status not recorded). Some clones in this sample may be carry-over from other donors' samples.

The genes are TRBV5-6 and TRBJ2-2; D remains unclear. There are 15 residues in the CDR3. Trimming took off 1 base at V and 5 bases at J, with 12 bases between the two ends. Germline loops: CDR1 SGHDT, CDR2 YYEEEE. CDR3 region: CASSLLIGKTGELFF. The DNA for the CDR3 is TGTGCCAGCAGCTTGTTGATAGGGAAGACCGGGGAGCTGTTTTTT.

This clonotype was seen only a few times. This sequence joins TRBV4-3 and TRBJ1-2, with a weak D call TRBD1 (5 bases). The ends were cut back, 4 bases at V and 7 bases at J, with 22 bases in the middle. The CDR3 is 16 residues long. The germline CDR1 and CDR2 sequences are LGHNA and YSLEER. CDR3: CASSPPRQRPVGGYTF. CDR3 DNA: TGCGCCAGCAGCCCCCCCCGACAGCGCCCGGTGGGTGGCTACACCTTC.

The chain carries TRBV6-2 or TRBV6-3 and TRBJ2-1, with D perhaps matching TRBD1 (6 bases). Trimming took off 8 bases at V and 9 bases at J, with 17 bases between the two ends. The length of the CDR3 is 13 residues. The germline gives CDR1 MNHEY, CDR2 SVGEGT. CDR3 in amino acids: CASANQRGTEQFF. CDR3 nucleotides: TGTGCCAGCGCCAACCAGAGGGGGACTGAGCAGTTCTTC.

CDR3 amino acids: CASSITGAPYNEQFF. Here the CDR3 DNA reads TGTGCCAGTAGTATTACGGGAGCTCCCTACAATGAGCAGTTCTTC. V is TRBV19 and J is TRBJ2-1, with D perhaps TRBD2 (6 bases). CDR3 length: 15 residues. CDR1 and CDR2 (germline): LNHDA, SQIVND (reference sequence). The V and J ends lost 3 bases and 2 bases respectively, with 11 bases between them.

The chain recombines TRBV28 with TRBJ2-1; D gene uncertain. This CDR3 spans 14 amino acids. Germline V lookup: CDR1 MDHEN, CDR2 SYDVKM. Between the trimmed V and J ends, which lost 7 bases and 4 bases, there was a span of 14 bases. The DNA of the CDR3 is TGTGCCAGCACAGGCGAACAAACTTACAATGAGCAGTTCTTC. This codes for CASTGEQTYNEQFF.

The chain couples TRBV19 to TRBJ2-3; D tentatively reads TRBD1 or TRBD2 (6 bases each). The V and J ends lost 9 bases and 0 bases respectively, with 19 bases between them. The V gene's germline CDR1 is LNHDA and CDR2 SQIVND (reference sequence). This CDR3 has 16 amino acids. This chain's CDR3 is CARHRGGSGSTDTQYF. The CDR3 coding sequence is TGTGCCAGACATCGAGGGGGTAGCGGAAGCACAGATACGCAGTATTTT.

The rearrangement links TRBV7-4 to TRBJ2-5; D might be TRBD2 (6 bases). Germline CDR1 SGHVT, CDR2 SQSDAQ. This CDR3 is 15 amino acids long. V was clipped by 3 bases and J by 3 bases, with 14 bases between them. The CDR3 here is CASSLIREIEETQYF. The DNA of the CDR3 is TGTGCCAGCAGCTTGATCCGGGAGATCGAAGAGACCCAGTACTTC.

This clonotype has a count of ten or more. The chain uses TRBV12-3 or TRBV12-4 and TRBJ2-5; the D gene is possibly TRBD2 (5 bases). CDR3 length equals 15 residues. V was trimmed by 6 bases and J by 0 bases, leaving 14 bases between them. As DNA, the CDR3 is TGTGCCAGCAGCCGCCCGCGGGTTTACCAAGAGACCCAGTACTTC. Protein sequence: CASSRPRVYQETQYF.

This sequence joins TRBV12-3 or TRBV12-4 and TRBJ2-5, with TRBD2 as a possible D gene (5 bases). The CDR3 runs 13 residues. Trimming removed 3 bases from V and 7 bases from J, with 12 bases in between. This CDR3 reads CASSFKRTWTQYF. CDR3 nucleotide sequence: TGTGCCAGCAGTTTTAAGCGGACCTGGACCCAGTACTTC.

The CDR3 sequence is CASSLIDTGPKGYTF. The CDR3, as DNA: TGTGCCAGCAGCTTGATAGATACAGGCCCCAAGGGCTACACCTTC. The J gene is TRBJ1-2, the V gene TRBV5-4; the D gene is possibly TRBD1 (5 bases). The length of the CDR3 is 15 residues. V lost 1 base and J 8 bases, leaving 18 bases between the germline ends. Per germline, CDR1 SGHNT and CDR2 YYREEE (reference sequence).

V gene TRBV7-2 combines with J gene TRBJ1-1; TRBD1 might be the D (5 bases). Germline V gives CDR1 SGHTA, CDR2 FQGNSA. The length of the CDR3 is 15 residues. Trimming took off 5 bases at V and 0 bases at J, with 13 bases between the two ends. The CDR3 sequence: CASSIQGGLNTEAFF. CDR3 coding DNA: TGTGCCAGCAGCATCCAGGGCGGATTGAACACTGAAGCTTTCTTT. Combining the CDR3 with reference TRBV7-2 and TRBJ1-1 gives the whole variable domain GAGVSQSPSNKVTEKGKDVELRCDPISGHTALYWYRQSLGQGLEFLIYFQGNSAPDKSGLPSDRFSAERTGGSVSTLTIQRTQQEDSAVYLCASSIQGGLNTEAFFGQGTRLTVV.

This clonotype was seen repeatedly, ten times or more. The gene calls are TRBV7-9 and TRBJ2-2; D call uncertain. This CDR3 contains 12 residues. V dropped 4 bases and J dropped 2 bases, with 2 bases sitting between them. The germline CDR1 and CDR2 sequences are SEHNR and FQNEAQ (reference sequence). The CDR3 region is CASSYNTGELFF. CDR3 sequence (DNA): TGTGCCAGCAGCTATAACACCGGGGAGCTGTTTTTT.

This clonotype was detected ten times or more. CDR3 loop: CASSLSSGYVAGANVLTF. The CDR3 DNA reads as TGTGCCAGCAGCTTAAGCTCAGGGTATGTGGCTGGGGCCAACGTCCTGACTTTC. This sequence joins TRBV7-6 and TRBJ2-6; possible D gene TRBD1, 5 bases. The V gene's germline CDR1 is SGHVS and CDR2 FNYEAQ. The CDR3 runs 18 residues. Trimming removed 2 bases at V and 2 bases at J, with 16 bases between.

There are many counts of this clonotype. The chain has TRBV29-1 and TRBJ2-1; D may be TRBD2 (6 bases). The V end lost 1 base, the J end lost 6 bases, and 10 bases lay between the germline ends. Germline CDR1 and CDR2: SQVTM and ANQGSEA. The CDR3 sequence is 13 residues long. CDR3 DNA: TGCAGCGTTGAAGGGAGGGTAGGCAATGAGCAGTTCTTC. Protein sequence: CSVEGRVGNEQFF.

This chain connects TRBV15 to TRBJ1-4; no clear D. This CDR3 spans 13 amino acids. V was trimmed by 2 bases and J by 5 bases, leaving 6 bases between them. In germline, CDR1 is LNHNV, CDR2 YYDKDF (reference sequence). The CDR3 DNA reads TGTGCCACCAGCAGAAGGAGGAATGAAAAACTGTTTTTT. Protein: CATSRRRNEKLFF.

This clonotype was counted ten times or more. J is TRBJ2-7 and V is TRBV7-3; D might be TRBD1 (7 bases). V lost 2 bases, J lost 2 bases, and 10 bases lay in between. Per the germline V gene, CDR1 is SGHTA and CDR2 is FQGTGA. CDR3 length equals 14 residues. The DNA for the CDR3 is TGTGCCAGCAGCTTAGCGGGACAGACCTACGAGCAGTACTTC. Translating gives CASSLAGQTYEQYF. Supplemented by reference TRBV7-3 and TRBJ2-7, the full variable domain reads GAGVSQTPSNKVTEKGKYVELRCDPISGHTALYWYRQSLGQGPEFLIYFQGTGAADDSGLPNDRFFAVRPEGSVSTLKIQRTERGDSAVYLCASSLAGQTYEQYFGPGTRLTVT.

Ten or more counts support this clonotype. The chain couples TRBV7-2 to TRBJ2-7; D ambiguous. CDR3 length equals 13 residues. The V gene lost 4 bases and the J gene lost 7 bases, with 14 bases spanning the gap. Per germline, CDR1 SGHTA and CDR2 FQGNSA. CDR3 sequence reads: CASSSELGWEQYF. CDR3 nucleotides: TGTGCCAGCAGCTCTGAACTGGGGTGGGAGCAGTACTTC.

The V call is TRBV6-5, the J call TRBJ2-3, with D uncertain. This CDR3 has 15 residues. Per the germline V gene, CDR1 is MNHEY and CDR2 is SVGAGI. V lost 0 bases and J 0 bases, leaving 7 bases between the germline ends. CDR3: CASSYSVASTDTQYF. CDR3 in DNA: TGTGCCAGCAGTTACTCGGTCGCAAGCACAGATACGCAGTATTTT.

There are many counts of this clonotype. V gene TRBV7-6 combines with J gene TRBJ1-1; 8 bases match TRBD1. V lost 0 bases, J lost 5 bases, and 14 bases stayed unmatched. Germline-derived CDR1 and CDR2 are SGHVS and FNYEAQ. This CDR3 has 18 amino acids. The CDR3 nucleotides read TGTGCCAGCAGCTTAGCTTTGGGTAGGGCCAGGGGGCAAACTGAAGCTTTCTTT. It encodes CASSLALGRARGQTEAFF.

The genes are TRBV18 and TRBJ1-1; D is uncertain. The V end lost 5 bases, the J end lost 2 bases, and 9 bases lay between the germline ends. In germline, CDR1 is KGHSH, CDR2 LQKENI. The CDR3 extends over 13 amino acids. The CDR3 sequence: CASSSSRNTEAFF. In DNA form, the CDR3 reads TGTGCCAGCTCATCCTCACGAAACACTGAAGCTTTCTTT. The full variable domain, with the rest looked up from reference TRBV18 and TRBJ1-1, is NAGVMQNPRHLVRRRGQEARLRCSPMKGHSHVYWYRQLPEEGLKFMVYLQKENIIDESGMPKERFSAEFPKEGPSILRIQQVVRGDSAAYFCASSSSRNTEAFFGQGTRLTVV.

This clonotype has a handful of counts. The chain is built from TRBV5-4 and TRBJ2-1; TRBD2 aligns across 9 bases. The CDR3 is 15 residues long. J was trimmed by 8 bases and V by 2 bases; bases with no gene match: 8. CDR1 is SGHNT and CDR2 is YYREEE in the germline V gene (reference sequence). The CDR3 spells CASSFEGSGSHEQFF. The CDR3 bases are TGTGCCAGCAGCTTCGAGGGTAGCGGGAGCCATGAGCAGTTCTTC.

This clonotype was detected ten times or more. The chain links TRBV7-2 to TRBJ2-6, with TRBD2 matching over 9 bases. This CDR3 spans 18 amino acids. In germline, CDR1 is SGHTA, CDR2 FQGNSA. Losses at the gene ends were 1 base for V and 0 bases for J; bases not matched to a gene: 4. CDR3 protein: CASSLGLAGISGANVLTF. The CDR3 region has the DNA TGTGCCAGCAGCTTAGGGCTAGCGGGGATCTCTGGGGCCAACGTCCTGACTTTC.

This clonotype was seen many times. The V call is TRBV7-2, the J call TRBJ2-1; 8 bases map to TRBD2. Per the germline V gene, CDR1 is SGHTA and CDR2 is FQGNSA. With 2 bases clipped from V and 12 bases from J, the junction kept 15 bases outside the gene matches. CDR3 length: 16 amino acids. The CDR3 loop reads CASSLIRPGLGSVQFF. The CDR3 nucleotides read TGTGCCAGCAGCTTAATTCGCCCGGGACTAGGGTCTGTGCAGTTCTTC.

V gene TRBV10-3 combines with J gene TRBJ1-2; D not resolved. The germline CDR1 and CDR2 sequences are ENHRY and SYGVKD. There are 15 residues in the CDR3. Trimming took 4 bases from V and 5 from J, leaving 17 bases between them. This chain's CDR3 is CAISANLFVYYGYTF. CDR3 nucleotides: TGTGCCATCAGTGCGAATCTGTTCGTTTATTATGGCTACACCTTC.

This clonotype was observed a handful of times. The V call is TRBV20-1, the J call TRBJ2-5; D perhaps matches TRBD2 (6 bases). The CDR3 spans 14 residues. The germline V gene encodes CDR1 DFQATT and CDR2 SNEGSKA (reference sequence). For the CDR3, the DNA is TGCACTCCCCAGCGGGCGCCCAGACAAGAGACCCAGTACTTC. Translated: CTPQRAPRQETQYF.

CDR3 nucleotide sequence: TGTGCCAGCACCAAAGAGGCACTAGTCTCCTATAATTCACCCCTCCACTTT. Its translation is CASTKEALVSYNSPLHF. V gene TRBV7-2 combines with J gene TRBJ1-6; D remains ambiguous. The germline V gene has CDR1 SGHTA and CDR2 FQGNSA. Trimming pared 7 bases from V and 0 bases from J, leaving 16 bases between. The CDR3 loop spans 17 amino acids.

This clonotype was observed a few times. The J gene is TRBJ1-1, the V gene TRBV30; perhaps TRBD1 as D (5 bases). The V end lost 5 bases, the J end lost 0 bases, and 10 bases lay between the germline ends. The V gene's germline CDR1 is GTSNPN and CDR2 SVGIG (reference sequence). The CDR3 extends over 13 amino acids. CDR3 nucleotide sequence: TGTGCCTGGGATAGACAGATGAACACTGAAGCTTTCTTT. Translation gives CAWDRQMNTEAFF.

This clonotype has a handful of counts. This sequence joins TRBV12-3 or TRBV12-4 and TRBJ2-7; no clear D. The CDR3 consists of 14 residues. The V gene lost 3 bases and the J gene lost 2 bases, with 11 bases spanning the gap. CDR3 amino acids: CASSLSESTYEQYF. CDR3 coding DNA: TGTGCCAGCAGTTTGTCCGAGAGTACCTACGAGCAGTACTTC.